These 22 T cell receptor beta chains were all obtained from the same sample, sequenced in a study of blood T cell repertoires in COVID-19. Sequencing used immunoSEQ multiplex PCR; TCRdb keeps in-frame clones, though not all of them. The repertoire holds hundreds of thousands of clones, with about nine tenths as singletons. Sequencing was performed on peripheral blood. All receptors come from a woman in her late teens or twenties with acute or convalescent COVID-19.

This clone was detected only once. This chain's CDR3 is CASSSHVPSNTGELFF. The CDR3 DNA follows: TGTGCCAGCAGCTCACACGTCCCTTCGAACACCGGGGAGCTGTTTTTT. The J gene is TRBJ2-2, the V gene TRBV7-3; D unresolved. CDR3 length: 16 amino acids. V was clipped by 4 bases and J by 0 bases, with 12 bases between them. The germline V gene encodes CDR1 SGHTA and CDR2 FQGTGA.

CDR3 nucleotides: TGCAGTGCTAGGGGGGCGAGTGAAGCTTTCTTT. Its protein is CSARGASEAFF. The J gene is TRBJ1-1, the V gene TRBV20-1; possible D gene TRBD1, 6 bases. V was pared by 3 bases and J by 7 bases, with 9 bases between. Germline values: CDR1 DFQATT, CDR2 SNEGSKA (reference sequence). This CDR3 has 11 residues.

The chain is built from TRBV10-3 and TRBJ1-1, with D maybe TRBD1 (5 bases). The germline V gene encodes CDR1 ENHRY and CDR2 SYGVKD. This CDR3 spans 13 amino acids. Trimming took 4 bases from V and 8 from J, leaving 14 bases between them. CDR3 in amino acids: CAISAGTRAEAFF. The CDR3 DNA reads TGTGCCATCAGTGCCGGGACTCGCGCCGAAGCTTTCTTT.

A word on this clone: One end of the junction fails to match germline, which may point to a read error. Other DNA sequences of this sample code for an identical CDR3. The chain couples TRBV29-1 to TRBJ2-7; 7 nucleotides match TRBD1. There are 13 residues in the CDR3. Germline assignment: CDR1 SQVTM and CDR2 ANQGSEA. The DNA of the CDR3 is TGCAGCACCGGGACAGTCCTAGGGTACGAACAGTACTTC. Translation: CSTGTVLGYEQYF.

The V gene is TRBV5-1, the J gene TRBJ1-1, with D hard to call. CDR1 SGHRS and CDR2 YFSETQ come from the germline V gene. With 2 bases removed from V and 7 bases from J, the gap between germline ends came to 15 bases. The CDR3 runs to 14 residues. CDR3 nucleotides: TGCGCCAGCAGCTTTTATTTTATTTCCGGTGAAGCTTTCTTT. This codes for CASSFYFISGEAFF. The entire variable domain, with the rest obtained from reference TRBV5-1 and TRBJ1-1, is as follows: KAGVTQTPRYLIKTRGQQVTLSCSPISGHRSVSWYQQTPGQGLQFLFEYFSETQRNKGNFPGRFSGRQFSNSRSEMNVSTLELGDSALYLCASSFYFISGEAFFGQGTRLTVV.

CDR3 nucleotide sequence: TGTGCCAGCTCGGGCGGGACAGGGGGTTCTTCCTACGAGCAGTACTTC. Translation: CASSGGTGGSSYEQYF. This chain links TRBV18 with TRBJ2-7; 11 bases align to TRBD1. V shed 6 bases, J shed 1 base, and the junction held 8 bases outside the gene matches. The CDR3 loop spans 16 amino acids. Germline V gives CDR1 KGHSH, CDR2 LQKENI.

In DNA, the CDR3 is TGTGCCAGCAGTTACAGGGGGCCGACTAATGAAAAACTGTTTTTT. Amino acid sequence: CASSYRGPTNEKLFF. This chain links TRBV3-1 (or the pseudogene TRBV3-2) with TRBJ1-4, with 9 bases aligning to TRBD1. Looked up from germline, CDR1 is LGHDT and CDR2 is YNNKEL (reference sequence). Trimming cost V 6 bases and J 2 bases; bases outside gene matches: 4. The length of the CDR3 is 15 residues.

The chain couples TRBV9 to TRBJ1-2; no clear D. V was shortened by 0 bases and J by 2 bases, with 11 bases between the two germline ends. Germline V gene lookup returns CDR1 SGDLS and CDR2 YYNGEE. The CDR3 runs to 15 residues. The DNA for the CDR3 is TGTGCCAGCAGCGTAGGTCCAGGTAAAAACTATGGCTACACCTTC. Translated, it gives CASSVGPGKNYGYTF. The full variable domain, its missing parts supplied by reference TRBV9 and TRBJ1-2, is DSGVTQTPKHLITATGQRVTLRCSPRSGDLSVYWYQQSLDQGLQFLIQYYNGEERAKGNILERFSAQQFPDLHSELNLSSLELGDSALYFCASSVGPGKNYGYTFGSGTRLTVV.

The chain joins TRBV30 to TRBJ2-3; the match to TRBD1 covers 7 bases. Germline loops: CDR1 GTSNPN, CDR2 SVGIG (reference sequence). V shed 3 bases and J 2 bases; nucleotides not matched to a gene: 5. CDR3 length equals 14 residues. The CDR3 reads CAWSSGQSTDTQYF. CDR3 nucleotide sequence: TGTGCCTGGAGCTCGGGACAGTCCACAGATACGCAGTATTTT. Complete variable domain (other parts from reference TRBV30 and TRBJ2-3): SQTIHQWPATLVQPVGSPLSLECTVEGTSNPNLYWYRQAAGRGLQLLFYSVGIGQISSEVPQNLSASRPQDRQFILSSKKLLLSDSGFYLCAWSSGQSTDTQYFGPGTRLTVL.

In the case of this clone: The germline gene is not matched at one end of the junction; a read error may be the cause. The V and J genes are TRBV5-5 and TRBJ1-1, with D tentatively TRBD1 (5 bases). Looked up from germline, CDR1 is SGHKS and CDR2 is YYEKEE (reference sequence). The CDR3 loop spans 15 amino acids. For the CDR3, the DNA is TGTGCCAGCAGCCTAAGACAGATGCCGAACACTAAAGCTTTCTTT. Its translation is CASSLRQMPNTKAFF.

The gene calls are TRBV30 and TRBJ1-5; possible D gene TRBD1, 5 bases. V dropped 7 bases and J dropped 3 bases, with 16 bases sitting between them. The CDR3 extends over 14 amino acids. The germline gives CDR1 GTSNPN, CDR2 SVGIG (reference sequence). CDR3 residues: CASSPGLINQPQHF. The CDR3 region has the DNA TGTGCCTCCTCCCCGGGACTCATCAATCAGCCCCAGCATTTT.

V gene TRBV4-1 combines with J gene TRBJ2-3; TRBD2 matches at 7 bases. This CDR3 spans 16 amino acids. The V and J ends lost 0 bases and 4 bases, in that order; junction bases with no gene match: 7. CDR1 is MGHRA and CDR2 is YSYEKL in the germline V gene. The CDR3 reads CASSQDSGAGADTQYF. The CDR3 nucleotides read TGCGCCAGCAGCCAAGATTCCGGGGCGGGGGCAGATACGCAGTATTTT.

The chain has TRBV7-8 and TRBJ2-3; D is uncertain. V was cut by 5 bases and J by 2 bases, with 5 bases left in between. Per germline, CDR1 SGHVS and CDR2 FQNEAQ. The CDR3 runs 12 residues. This CDR3 reads CASSRLTDTQYF. For the CDR3, the DNA is TGTGCCAGCAGCCGTCTCACAGATACGCAGTATTTT. Based on the CDR3 plus reference TRBV7-8 and TRBJ2-3, the full variable domain is GAGVSQSPRYKVAKRGQDVALRCDPISGHVSLFWYQQALGQGPEFLTYFQNEAQLDKSGLPSDRFFAERPEGSVSTLKIQRTQQEDSAVYLCASSRLTDTQYFGPGTRLTVL.

V is TRBV19 and J is TRBJ1-4, with 11 bases that match TRBD1. The CDR3 sequence is 14 residues long. V lost 5 bases and J lost 7; bases outside the gene matches: 3. Germline assignment: CDR1 LNHDA and CDR2 SQIVND (reference sequence). The CDR3 coding sequence is TGTGCCAGTAGTGGACAGGGGGCGGGTGAAAAACTGTTTTTT. As protein: CASSGQGAGEKLFF.

This chain uses TRBV4-1 with TRBJ1-2, with TRBD1 matching over 12 bases. Germline-derived CDR1 and CDR2 are MGHRA and YSYEKL. The ends lost 0 bases at V and 4 bases at J; junction bases unmatched: 6. CDR3 length: 17 residues. The CDR3, as DNA: TGCGCCAGCAGCCAAGATCAGGGACAGGGGGCGGGCTATGGCTACACCTTC. Its protein is CASSQDQGQGAGYGYTF.

This chain uses TRBV9 with TRBJ1-6; D gene uncertain. The germline V gene encodes CDR1 SGDLS and CDR2 YYNGEE. Trimming took off 4 bases at V and 0 bases at J, with 14 bases between the two ends. The CDR3 consists of 17 residues. The chain's CDR3 is CASSHREGSSYNSPLHF. DNA of the CDR3: TGTGCCAGCAGCCATCGGGAGGGTAGCTCCTATAATTCACCCCTCCACTTT.

The chain joins TRBV7-8 to TRBJ1-3; 12 bases line up with TRBD1. This CDR3 is built from 17 residues. Trimming cost V 2 bases and J 4 bases; bases outside gene matches: 6. CDR1 SGHVS and CDR2 FQNEAQ come from the germline V gene. CDR3 loop: CASSLTTGTGGGNTIYF. CDR3 coding DNA: TGTGCCAGCAGCTTAACGACCGGGACAGGGGGCGGAAACACCATATATTTT.

This rearrangement joins TRBV10-1 to TRBJ1-2; D remains ambiguous. This CDR3 comprises 14 residues. Deletions cut 7 bases from V and 4 bases from J, with 16 bases between. Germline V gives CDR1 WNHNN, CDR2 SYGVQD (reference sequence). In DNA form, the CDR3 reads TGCGCCAGCACCGCCTCTTGCAGTGGCTATGGCTACACCTTC. It is translated as CASTASCSGYGYTF.

The chain couples TRBV1 to TRBJ2-4; the D call of TRBD1 is as the table states it, not checked on the DNA. TRBV1 counts as a pseudogene. There are 16 residues in the CDR3. As DNA, the CDR3 is TGCACCAGCAGCCAAGATCCCAGGGGGCCGGTGTACATTCAGTACTTC. Translated: CTSSQDPRGPVYIQYF.

The chain uses TRBV6-2 or TRBV6-3 and TRBJ2-7, with TRBD2 matching 11 bases. With 4 bases clipped from V and 5 bases from J, the junction kept 10 bases outside the gene matches. The CDR3 totals 16 residues. Germline-derived CDR1 and CDR2 are MNHEY and SVGEGT. The CDR3 DNA sequence: TGTGCCAGCAGTTTGTCTGTAGCGGGGGGGACCCACGAGCAGTACTTC. This gives the protein CASSLSVAGGTHEQYF.

The table lists this clone with a count of one. The chain recombines TRBV19 with TRBJ1-1; 9 positions agree with TRBD1. CDR3 length: 18 amino acids. Germline CDR1 LNHDA, CDR2 SQIVND (reference sequence). V gave up 4 bases and J gave up 0 bases; unmatched junction bases: 12. CDR3 sequence: CASSTNWGQGYMNTEAFF. The CDR3, as DNA: TGTGCCAGTAGTACGAACTGGGGACAGGGCTACATGAACACTGAAGCTTTCTTT.

The chain joins TRBV30 to TRBJ1-1; D may be TRBD1 (6 bases). V was shortened by 2 bases and J by 5 bases, with 12 bases between the two germline ends. The CDR3 has 13 residues. Germline-derived CDR1 and CDR2 are GTSNPN and SVGIG (reference sequence). This CDR3 is CAWSKGHYTEAFF. CDR3 nucleotide sequence: TGTGCCTGGAGTAAGGGACACTATACTGAAGCTTTCTTT.